What follows are 25 T cell receptor beta chains derived from one specimen sequenced in a study of blood T cell repertoires in COVID-19. The data were produced by immunoSEQ multiplex PCR, yet TCRdb's version contains in-frame clones alone and is incomplete. Of fewer than 350,000 clones in the sample, roughly 93% were seen once. Input material: PBMCs or T cells enriched from blood (not recorded which). The source is a woman aged 40 to 50 with acute COVID-19.

This chain uses TRBV9 with TRBJ1-2; TRBD1 agrees at 7 bases. This CDR3 contains 13 residues. J lost 2 bases, V lost 3 bases, and 1 base had no gene match. Germline V gene sequence: CDR1 SGDLS, CDR2 YYNGEE. The CDR3 nucleotides read TGTGCCAGCAGCGCCAGGGGGAACTATGGCTACACCTTC. This gives the protein CASSARGNYGYTF. Full variable domain (missing parts from reference TRBV9 and TRBJ1-2): DSGVTQTPKHLITATGQRVTLRCSPRSGDLSVYWYQQSLDQGLQFLIQYYNGEERAKGNILERFSAQQFPDLHSELNLSSLELGDSALYFCASSARGNYGYTFGSGTRLTVV.

V usage is TRBV11-2 and J usage is TRBJ1-3; D unclear. CDR1 and CDR2 from the germline V gene are SGHAT and FQNNGV. Trimming cost V 0 bases and J 2 bases, with 8 bases left between them. The CDR3 is made up of 15 amino acids. Written as DNA, the CDR3 is TGTGCCAGCAGCTTAGATCTGTCCCCTGGAAACACCATATATTTT. Translating gives CASSLDLSPGNTIYF.

The chain joins TRBV2 to TRBJ2-3; 8 nucleotides line up with TRBD1. The CDR3 has 15 amino acids. The germline CDR1 and CDR2 sequences are SNHLY and FYNNEI. As DNA, the CDR3 is TGTGTTTTCAAAACCCGGGACAGGAGGACAGATACGCAGTATTTT. Translated: CVFKTRDRRTDTQYF.

The chain links TRBV7-8 to TRBJ2-3, with 7 bases that match TRBD1. After removal of 5 bases from V and 7 bases from J, the junction contained 6 bases not matched to a gene. CDR1 is SGHVS and CDR2 is FQNEAQ in the germline V gene. The CDR3 consists of 13 residues. The CDR3 reads CASSIDRDNTQYF. CDR3 bases: TGTGCCAGCAGCATCGACAGGGACAATACGCAGTATTTT.

The chain links TRBV27 to TRBJ2-3; D ambiguous. V was pared by 3 bases and J by 2 bases, with 9 bases between. CDR3 length: 14 amino acids. Germline V gene sequence: CDR1 MNHEY, CDR2 SMNVEV (reference sequence). The CDR3 nucleotides are TGTGCCAGCAGTTTGGGCCTCTACACAGATACGCAGTATTTT. The encoded protein is CASSLGLYTDTQYF.

This rearrangement joins TRBV27 to TRBJ2-3, with 9 nucleotides matching TRBD2. The CDR3 is 17 amino acids. Germline V gene sequence: CDR1 MNHEY, CDR2 SMNVEV (reference sequence). Trimming took 2 bases from V and 2 from J; bases not matched to a gene: 8. CDR3 coding DNA: TGTGCCAGCAGTTTAGTTGGGCGGGAGGGCGCCACAGATACGCAGTATTTT. This encodes CASSLVGREGATDTQYF.

The V gene is TRBV7-9, the J gene TRBJ2-5; D gene uncertain. The CDR3 extends over 12 amino acids. Per germline, CDR1 SEHNR and CDR2 FQNEAQ (reference sequence). V was pared by 4 bases and J by 3 bases, with 6 bases between. The CDR3 DNA reads as TGTGCCAGCAGCTCGTCGGAAGAGACCCAGTACTTC. Its translation is CASSSSEETQYF.

Only one count was recorded for this clone. This chain connects TRBV9 to TRBJ1-2, with D perhaps matching TRBD1 (6 bases). Germline V lookup: CDR1 SGDLS, CDR2 YYNGEE. Between the trimmed V and J ends, which lost 4 bases and 6 bases, there was a span of 22 bases. The CDR3 runs to 16 residues. CDR3 region: CASSPRGADSTNGYTF. The CDR3 region has the DNA TGTGCCAGCAGCCCCCGGGGGGCGGACTCTACTAATGGCTACACCTTC.

The CDR3 loop is CSVEDSGRVEGYTF. The DNA of the CDR3 is TGCAGCGTTGAAGATTCGGGTCGGGTCGAGGGCTACACCTTC. The chain uses TRBV29-1 and TRBJ1-2; no definite D call. CDR1 is SQVTM and CDR2 is ANQGSEA in the germline V gene. This CDR3 spans 14 amino acids. Trimming cost V 0 bases and J 8 bases, with 16 bases left between them.

This sequence joins TRBV5-1 and TRBJ2-7; 12 nucleotides agree with TRBD2. With 8 bases clipped from V and 1 base from J, the junction kept 4 bases outside the gene matches. This CDR3 has 14 residues. From germline, CDR1 is SGHRS and CDR2 YFSETQ. This CDR3 is CASTSGGSSYEQYF. The DNA of the CDR3 is TGCGCCAGTACTAGCGGGGGGAGTTCCTACGAGCAGTACTTC.

V gene TRBV4-3 combines with J gene TRBJ1-2; D might be TRBD1 (5 bases). Trimming cost V 0 bases and J 7 bases, with 9 bases left between them. CDR3 length: 13 residues. Germline CDR1 is LGHNA and CDR2 is YSLEER. This CDR3 reads CASSQEAGFGYTF. Here the CDR3 DNA reads TGCGCCAGCAGCCAAGAGGCAGGGTTTGGCTACACCTTC.

The CDR3 is CASSPNVRGNTEAFF. The CDR3 nucleotides read TGTGCCAGCTCACCAAATGTTCGGGGGAACACTGAAGCTTTCTTT. The chain has TRBV18 and TRBJ1-1; no firm D call. V lost 2 bases and J 1 base, leaving 11 bases between the germline ends. Germline V gene lookup returns CDR1 KGHSH and CDR2 LQKENI. This CDR3 is 15 amino acids long.

The chain has TRBV28 and TRBJ2-5; possible D gene TRBD2, 6 bases. CDR1 and CDR2 (germline): MDHEN, SYDVKM. The CDR3 consists of 12 residues. Trimming cost V 5 bases and J 11 bases, with 15 bases left between them. The DNA for the CDR3 is TGTGCCAGCAGTCTCCGGAAGGAGGGTCAGTACTTC. This encodes CASSLRKEGQYF.

This clone has a single count. The chain recombines TRBV2 with TRBJ2-3; TRBD2 matches 11 bases. With 2 bases clipped from V and 7 bases from J, the junction kept 5 bases outside the gene matches. CDR1 and CDR2 from the germline V gene are SNHLY and FYNNEI. This CDR3 contains 15 residues. The CDR3 loop is CASSELSGRVNTQYF. The DNA of the CDR3 is TGTGCCAGCAGTGAACTTAGCGGGAGGGTGAATACGCAGTATTTT.

This chain joins TRBV14 and TRBJ1-1; D not resolved. The V gene lost 1 base and the J gene lost 3 bases, with 12 bases spanning the gap. Germline CDR1 SGHDN, CDR2 FVKESK. The CDR3 covers 15 residues. CDR3 DNA: TGTGCCAGCAGCCAAGGGCCCGGGCGGGACACTGAAGCTTTCTTT. Translation: CASSQGPGRDTEAFF.

V and J are TRBV5-1 and TRBJ2-7, with D possibly being TRBD2 (5 bases). V lost 4 bases and J lost 3, with 14 bases in between. The CDR3 totals 14 residues. Germline lookup yields CDR1 SGHRS and CDR2 YFSETQ. CDR3: CASSARTGNYEQYF. CDR3 DNA sequence: TGCGCCAGCAGCGCCCGGACTGGGAACTACGAGCAGTACTTC.

The chain combines TRBV21-1 with TRBJ1-1; no DNA check was done on the table's D call, TRBD1. TRBV21-1 is labeled a pseudogene. The CDR3 is made up of 15 amino acids. For the CDR3, the DNA is TGTGCCAGCAGCAAAGGGATTCAGGGTTGCACTGAAGCTTTCTTT. This translates into CASSKGIQGCTEAFF.

This chain connects TRBV3-1 (or the pseudogene TRBV3-2) to TRBJ1-2; D ambiguous. The V end was cut by 0 bases, the J end by 3 bases, with 5 bases between. The CDR3 totals 13 residues. CDR1 and CDR2 (germline): LGHDT, YNNKEL (reference sequence). CDR3 nucleotide sequence: TGTGCCAGCAGCCAAGATCGGTACTATGGCTACACCTTC. Residues: CASSQDRYYGYTF.

The chain has TRBV7-9 and TRBJ1-5; 8 bases are shared with TRBD1. The CDR3 contains 15 residues. Losses at the gene ends were 3 bases for V and 4 bases for J; bases not matched to a gene: 5. The germline V gene has CDR1 SEHNR and CDR2 FQNEAQ (reference sequence). The CDR3 DNA reads TGTGCCAGCAGCTTGACAGGGGATTGGAATCAGCCCCAGCATTTT. Its translation is CASSLTGDWNQPQHF.

This chain uses TRBV10-3 with TRBJ1-4; D uncertain. Trimming took off 0 bases at V and 8 bases at J, with 7 bases between the two ends. The germline V gene encodes CDR1 ENHRY and CDR2 SYGVKD. The CDR3 covers 13 residues. This CDR3 is CAISESTGEKLFF. The DNA for the CDR3 is TGTGCCATCAGTGAGTCGACGGGGGAAAAACTGTTTTTT.

The rearrangement links TRBV2 to TRBJ1-3; 7 bases map to TRBD1. V gave up 5 bases and J gave up 0 bases; unmatched junction bases: 4. Germline CDR1 SNHLY, CDR2 FYNNEI. The CDR3 spans 15 residues. The CDR3 spells CASSLQGLSGNTIYF. The DNA for the CDR3 is TGTGCCAGCAGTTTACAGGGGCTCTCTGGAAACACCATATATTTT.

The rearrangement joins TRBV7-2 to TRBJ2-4; maybe TRBD1 (5 bases). The CDR3 is made up of 14 amino acids. CDR1 and CDR2 from the germline V gene are SGHTA and FQGNSA. V lost 6 bases and J 1 base, leaving 10 bases between the germline ends. The DNA of the CDR3 is TGTGCCAGCAGGGAGCCAGGGGCCAAAAACATTCAGTACTTC. It yields the protein CASREPGAKNIQYF.

CDR3 sequence (DNA): TGTGCCAGCAGCCAAAACCTCCTTAGTGGAAACACCATATATTTT. Protein: CASSQNLLSGNTIYF. V is TRBV3-1 (or the pseudogene TRBV3-2) and J is TRBJ1-3; no clear D. This CDR3 region has 15 residues. Trimming left V 2 bases short and J 3 bases short, with 11 bases between. Germline loops: CDR1 LGHDT, CDR2 YNNKEL (reference sequence).

A single count supports this clone. The chain couples TRBV19 to TRBJ2-1, with 16 bases lining up with TRBD2. Looked up from germline, CDR1 is LNHDA and CDR2 is SQIVND (reference sequence). The length of the CDR3 is 17 residues. The V and J ends lost 3 bases and 7 bases, in that order; junction bases with no gene match: 6. CDR3 in amino acids: CASSIGTSGGARNEQFF. The DNA of the CDR3 is TGTGCCAGTAGTATCGGGACTAGCGGGGGGGCCCGAAATGAGCAGTTCTTC.

The chain couples TRBV12-5 to TRBJ2-1; possibly TRBD2 for D (6 bases). Trimming removed 0 bases at V and 10 bases at J, with 13 bases between. The CDR3 contains 14 residues. The germline V gene has CDR1 LGHNT and CDR2 FRNRAP. CDR3 region: CASGLVPGTHEQFF. CDR3 bases: TGTGCTAGTGGTTTGGTACCGGGGACTCACGAGCAGTTCTTC.